This T cell receptor (beta chain) was retrieved from a study of OX40 agonist ivuxolimab in advanced cancers. General study points: Several nonresponders also turned out to have low normalized T-cell clonal expansion. Expansion of clones was among the lowest in partial responders at 0.1-3.0 mg/kg.

Autoimmune disease history or systemic immunosuppression led to patient exclusion. Baseline was the first blood sampling point, followed by cycle 4 day 1 and cycle 7 day 1. A remark on this clone: Its antigen remains unknown.

Sequencing was performed with immunoSEQ multiplex PCR; in TCRdb, only in-frame clones are kept and a portion is missing. The sample has roughly 60,000 clones; approximately 86% are singletons. The source material was CD4+ or CD8+ T cells sorted from blood, sampled in a trial of the OX40 agonist ivuxolimab. This receptor was identified in an adult with an advanced solid tumor such as melanoma, head and neck, liver or kidney cancer.

For the CDR3, the DNA is TGTGCCAGCAGCCCCGGGACAGGGGCGGGTCAGGAGACCCAGTACTTC. Residues: CASSPGTGAGQETQYF. The chain has TRBV2 and TRBJ2-5, with TRBD1 matching over 10 bases. CDR1 and CDR2 (germline): SNHLY, FYNNEI. This CDR3 spans 16 amino acids. J was trimmed by 5 bases and V by 6 bases; bases with no gene match: 12. Variable domain in full (rest from reference TRBV2 and TRBJ2-5): EPEVTQTPSHQVTQMGQEVILRCVPISNHLYFYWYRQILGQKVEFLVSFYNNEISEKSEIFDDQFSVERPDGSNFTLKIRSTKLEDSAMYFCASSPGTGAGQETQYFGPGTRLLVL.